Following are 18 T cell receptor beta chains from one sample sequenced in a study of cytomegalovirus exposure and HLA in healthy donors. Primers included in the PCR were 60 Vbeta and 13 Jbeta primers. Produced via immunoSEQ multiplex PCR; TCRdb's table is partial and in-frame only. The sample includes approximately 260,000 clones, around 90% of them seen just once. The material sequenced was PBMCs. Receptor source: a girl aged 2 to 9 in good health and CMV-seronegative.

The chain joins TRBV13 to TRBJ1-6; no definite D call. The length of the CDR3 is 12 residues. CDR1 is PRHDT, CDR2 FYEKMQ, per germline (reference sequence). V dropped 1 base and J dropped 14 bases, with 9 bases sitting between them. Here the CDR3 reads CASSLDQSTLHF. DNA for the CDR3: TGTGCCAGCAGCTTAGATCAGTCCACCCTCCACTTT.

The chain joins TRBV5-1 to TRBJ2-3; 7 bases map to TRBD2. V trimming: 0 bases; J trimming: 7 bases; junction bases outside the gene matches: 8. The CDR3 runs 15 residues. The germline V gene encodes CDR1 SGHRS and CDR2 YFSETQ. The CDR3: CASSLDGAGDNTQYF. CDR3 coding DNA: TGCGCCAGCAGCTTGGACGGGGCGGGGGATAATACGCAGTATTTT.

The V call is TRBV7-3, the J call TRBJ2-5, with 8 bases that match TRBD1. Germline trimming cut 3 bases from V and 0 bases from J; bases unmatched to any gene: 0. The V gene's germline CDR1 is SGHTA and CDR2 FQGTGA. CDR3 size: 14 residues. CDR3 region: CASSLTGDQETQYF. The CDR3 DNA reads TGTGCCAGCAGCTTGACAGGGGACCAAGAGACCCAGTACTTC.

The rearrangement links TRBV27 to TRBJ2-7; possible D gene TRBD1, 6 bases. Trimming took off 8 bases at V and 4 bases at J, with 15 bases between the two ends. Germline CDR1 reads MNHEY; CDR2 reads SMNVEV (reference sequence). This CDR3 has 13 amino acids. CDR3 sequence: CASSRTERYEQYF. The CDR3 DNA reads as TGTGCCAGCTCGCGGACAGAAAGATACGAGCAGTACTTC.

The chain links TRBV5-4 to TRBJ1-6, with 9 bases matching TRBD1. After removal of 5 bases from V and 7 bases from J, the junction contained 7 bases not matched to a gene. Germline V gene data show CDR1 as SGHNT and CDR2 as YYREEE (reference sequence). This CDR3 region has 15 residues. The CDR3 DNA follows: TGTGCCAGCAGGTTACAGGGGGCGGGAAATTCACCCCTCCACTTT. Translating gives CASRLQGAGNSPLHF.

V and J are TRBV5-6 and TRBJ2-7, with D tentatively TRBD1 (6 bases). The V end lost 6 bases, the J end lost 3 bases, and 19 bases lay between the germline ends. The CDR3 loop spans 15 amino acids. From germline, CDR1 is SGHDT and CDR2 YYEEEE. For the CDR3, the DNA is TGTGCCAGCACACCCTTTGGGCAGGGGATCTACGAGCAGTACTTC. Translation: CASTPFGQGIYEQYF.

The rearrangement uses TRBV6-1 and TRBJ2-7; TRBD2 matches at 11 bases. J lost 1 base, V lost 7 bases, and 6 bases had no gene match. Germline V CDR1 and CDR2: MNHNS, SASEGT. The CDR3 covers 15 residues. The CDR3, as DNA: TGTGCCAGCACCCCGGCTAGCGGGGGGTCCTACGAGCAGTACTTC. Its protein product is CASTPASGGSYEQYF.

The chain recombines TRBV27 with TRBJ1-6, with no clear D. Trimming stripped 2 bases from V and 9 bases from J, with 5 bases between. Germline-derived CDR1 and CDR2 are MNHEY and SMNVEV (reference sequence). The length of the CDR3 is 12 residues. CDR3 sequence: CASSLNSSPLHF. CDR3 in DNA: TGTGCCAGCAGTTTAAACAGTTCACCCCTCCACTTT.

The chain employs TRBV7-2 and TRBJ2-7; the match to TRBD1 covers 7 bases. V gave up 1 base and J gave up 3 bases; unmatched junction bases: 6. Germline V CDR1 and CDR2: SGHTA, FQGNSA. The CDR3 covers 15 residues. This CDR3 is CASSLVQGSSYEQYF. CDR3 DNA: TGTGCCAGCAGCTTAGTACAGGGGTCCAGCTACGAGCAGTACTTC. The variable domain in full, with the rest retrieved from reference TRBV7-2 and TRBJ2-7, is GAGVSQSPSNKVTEKGKDVELRCDPISGHTALYWYRQSLGQGLEFLIYFQGNSAPDKSGLPSDRFSAERTGGSVSTLTIQRTQQEDSAVYLCASSLVQGSSYEQYFGPGTRLTVT.

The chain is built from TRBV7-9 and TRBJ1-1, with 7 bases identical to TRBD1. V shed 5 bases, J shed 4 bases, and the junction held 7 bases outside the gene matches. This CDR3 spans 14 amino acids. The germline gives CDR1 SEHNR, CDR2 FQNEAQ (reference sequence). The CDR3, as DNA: TGTGCCAGCAGCACCCCGGGACAGATCACTGAAGCTTTCTTT. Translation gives CASSTPGQITEAFF.

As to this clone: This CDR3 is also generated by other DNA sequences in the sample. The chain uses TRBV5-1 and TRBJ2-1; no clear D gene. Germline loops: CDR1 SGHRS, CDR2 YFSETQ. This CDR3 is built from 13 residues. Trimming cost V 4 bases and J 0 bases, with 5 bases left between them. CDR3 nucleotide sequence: TGCGCCAGCAGCCTAGACTCCTACAATGAGCAGTTCTTC. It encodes CASSLDSYNEQFF. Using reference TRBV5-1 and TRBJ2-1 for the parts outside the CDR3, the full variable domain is KAGVTQTPRYLIKTRGQQVTLSCSPISGHRSVSWYQQTPGQGLQFLFEYFSETQRNKGNFPGRFSGRQFSNSRSEMNVSTLELGDSALYLCASSLDSYNEQFFGPGTRLTVL.

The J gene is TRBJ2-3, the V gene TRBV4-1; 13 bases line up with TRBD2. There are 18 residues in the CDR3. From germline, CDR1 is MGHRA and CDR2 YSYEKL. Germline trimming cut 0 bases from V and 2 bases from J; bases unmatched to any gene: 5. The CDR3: CASSQESGTSGITDTQYF. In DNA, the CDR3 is TGCGCCAGCAGCCAAGAATCCGGGACTAGCGGGATCACAGATACGCAGTATTTT.

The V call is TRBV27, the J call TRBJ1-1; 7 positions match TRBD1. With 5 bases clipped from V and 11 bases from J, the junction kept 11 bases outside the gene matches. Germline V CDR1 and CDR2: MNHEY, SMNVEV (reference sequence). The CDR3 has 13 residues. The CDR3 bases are TGTGCCAGCAGTCCCCCGACAGGGATGAGGGCTTTCTTT. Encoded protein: CASSPPTGMRAFF.

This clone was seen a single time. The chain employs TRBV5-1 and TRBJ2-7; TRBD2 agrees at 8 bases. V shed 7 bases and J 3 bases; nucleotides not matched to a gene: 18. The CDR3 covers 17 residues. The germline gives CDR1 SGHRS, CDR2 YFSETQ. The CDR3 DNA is TGCGCCAGCTACGAGGCCGCGGCTAGCGGGTCAAACTACGAGCAGTACTTC. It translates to CASYEAAASGSNYEQYF.

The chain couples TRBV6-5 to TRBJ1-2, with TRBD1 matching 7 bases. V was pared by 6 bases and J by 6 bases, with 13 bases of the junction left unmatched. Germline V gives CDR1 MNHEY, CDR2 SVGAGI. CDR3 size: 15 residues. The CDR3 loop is CASSRDRAPFDGYTF. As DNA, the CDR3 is TGTGCCAGCAGCCGAGACAGGGCCCCCTTCGATGGCTACACCTTC.

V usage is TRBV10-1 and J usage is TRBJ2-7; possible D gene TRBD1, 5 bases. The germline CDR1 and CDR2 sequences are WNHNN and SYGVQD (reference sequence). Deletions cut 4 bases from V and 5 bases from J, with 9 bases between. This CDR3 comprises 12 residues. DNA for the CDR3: TGCGCCAGCAGTGGAAGGACAAACGAGCAGTACTTC. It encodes CASSGRTNEQYF.

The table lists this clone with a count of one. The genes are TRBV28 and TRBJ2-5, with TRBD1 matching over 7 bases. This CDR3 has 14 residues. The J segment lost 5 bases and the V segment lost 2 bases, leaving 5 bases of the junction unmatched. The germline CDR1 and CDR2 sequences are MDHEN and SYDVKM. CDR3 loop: CASSLSDRVETQYF. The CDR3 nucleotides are TGTGCCAGCAGTTTAAGCGACAGGGTGGAGACCCAGTACTTC.

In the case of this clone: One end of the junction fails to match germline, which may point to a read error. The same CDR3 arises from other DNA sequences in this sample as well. The CDR3, as DNA: TGCGCCAGCAGCTTGACAGGGGATAGGCTCAATGAGCAGTTCTTC. Its protein product is CASSLTGDRLNEQFF. V is TRBV13 and J is TRBJ2-1; 8 bases line up with TRBD1. CDR1 and CDR2 (germline): PRHDT, FYEKMQ (reference sequence). The length of the CDR3 is 15 residues.